This TCR beta chain derives from a study of blood T cell repertoires in COVID-19. Study-level information: The samples span acute and convalescent COVID-19 from the United States, Italy and Spain.

The authors' processing: Counts of nucleated cells, estimated from reference gene primer amplification, were obtained. Assay: immunoSEQ multiplex PCR; the TCRdb copy retains only in-frame clones and omits some. The DNA gave D and trimming, while V, J and clone size come from that table. The table includes around 200,000 clones, about 84% detected once. With 3 bases removed from V and 0 bases from J, the gap between germline ends came to 2 bases. CDR1 is KGHSH and CDR2 is LQKENI in the germline V gene. This CDR3 spans 13 amino acids. The material sequenced was peripheral blood. This sequence was found in a human donor in a cohort sampled during active COVID-19. The chain carries TRBV18 and TRBJ1-4, with D unclear. The CDR3 loop reads CASSPATNEKLFF. As DNA, the CDR3 is TGTGCCAGCTCACCCGCAACTAATGAAAAACTGTTTTTT. The whole variable domain, remainder taken from reference TRBV18 and TRBJ1-4, is NAGVMQNPRHLVRRRGQEARLRCSPMKGHSHVYWYRQLPEEGLKFMVYLQKENIIDESGMPKERFSAEFPKEGPSILRIQQVVRGDSAAYFCASSPATNEKLFFGSGTQLSVL.